One sample yielded the 17 T cell receptor beta chains listed below, sequenced in a study of blood T cell repertoires in COVID-19. The protocol was immunoSEQ multiplex PCR, while the TCRdb copy is restricted to in-frame clones and leaves out a portion. Here the sample spans around 45,000 clones, around nine tenths being singletons. Sequenced: peripheral blood. The receptors derive from a man aged 80 or over with acute or convalescent COVID-19.

The chain joins TRBV27 to TRBJ2-5; no clear D gene. Germline CDR1 reads MNHEY; CDR2 reads SMNVEV (reference sequence). This CDR3 comprises 11 residues. Trimming took 6 bases from V and 4 from J, leaving 6 bases between them. CDR3 coding DNA: TGTGCCAGCAGATTTCTAGAGACCCAGTACTTC. Translated, it gives CASRFLETQYF.

V gene TRBV9 combines with J gene TRBJ2-2; TRBD2 matches 12 bases. This CDR3 region has 17 residues. Germline loops: CDR1 SGDLS, CDR2 YYNGEE. V shed 4 bases and J 0 bases; nucleotides not matched to a gene: 4. Written as DNA, the CDR3 is TGTGCCAGCAGCCCTGGACTAGCGGGGACGAACACCGGGGAGCTGTTTTTT. Protein product: CASSPGLAGTNTGELFF.

This clone occurred once. This chain uses TRBV7-9 with TRBJ1-2; TRBD1 is a possible D gene (6 bases). This CDR3 contains 15 residues. Trimming took 1 base from V and 6 from J, leaving 15 bases between them. Germline V lookup: CDR1 SEHNR, CDR2 FQNEAQ (reference sequence). The DNA for the CDR3 is TGTGCCAGCAGCTTAGAGGCAGGGGTAGAGGATGGCTACACCTTC. Translating gives CASSLEAGVEDGYTF.

This sequence joins TRBV5-1 and TRBJ2-1; TRBD1 agrees at 10 bases. CDR3 length equals 16 residues. Germline V gene lookup returns CDR1 SGHRS and CDR2 YFSETQ. The junction had 8 bases not matched to a gene; V was cut back by 1 base and J by 7 bases. DNA of the CDR3: TGCGCCAGCAGCTTGTGGCCTGGGACAGGGGATAATGAGCAGTTCTTC. Its translation is CASSLWPGTGDNEQFF.

The chain joins TRBV6-5 to TRBJ1-4; TRBD1 agrees at 9 bases. The CDR3 is 15 residues long. V was pared by 6 bases and J by 8 bases, with 10 bases of the junction left unmatched. CDR1 is MNHEY, CDR2 SVGAGI, per germline. CDR3 protein: CASRGDREDREKLFF. The DNA for the CDR3 is TGTGCCAGCAGGGGGGACAGGGAAGATCGGGAAAAACTGTTTTTT.

V usage is TRBV19 and J usage is TRBJ1-5; TRBD1 is a possible D gene (6 bases). CDR1 LNHDA and CDR2 SQIVND come from the germline V gene (reference sequence). The CDR3 runs to 16 residues. Trimming shortened V by 5 bases and J by 0 bases, and 14 bases separated the two germline ends. The DNA of the CDR3 is TGTGCCAGTAGTCCTCGAGGGGGAGTTAGCAATCAGCCCCAGCATTTT. Translated: CASSPRGGVSNQPQHF.

The chain is built from TRBV19 and TRBJ1-5, with TRBD1 identical over 8 bases. CDR1 and CDR2 from the germline V gene are LNHDA and SQIVND (reference sequence). The CDR3 runs 15 residues. V dropped 9 bases and J dropped 7; count of bases not matched to a gene: 14. The CDR3 spells CASRGVTGATQPQHF. DNA for the CDR3: TGTGCCAGCCGGGGGGTGACAGGGGCGACCCAGCCCCAGCATTTT.

The chain carries TRBV28 and TRBJ1-2; TRBD1 matches 8 bases. Germline CDR1 is MDHEN and CDR2 is SYDVKM. Trimming removed 5 bases from V and 5 bases from J; junction bases left unmatched: 7. The CDR3 is 14 amino acids. The CDR3 nucleotides are TGTGCCAGCAGTATCGGACAGGGTCCATATGGCTACACCTTC. This codes for CASSIGQGPYGYTF.

The CDR3 DNA reads as TGCGCCAGCAGCTTGGCCTCTAGCGGGGGGTGGTACAATGAGCAGTTCTTC. Its translation: CASSLASSGGWYNEQFF. J is TRBJ2-1 and V is TRBV5-1, with TRBD2 matching over 11 bases. Looked up from germline, CDR1 is SGHRS and CDR2 is YFSETQ. This CDR3 has 17 amino acids. The trim removed 0 bases at V and 4 bases at J, leaving 6 bases unmatched.

The chain links TRBV6-5 to TRBJ2-7; TRBD2 agrees at 9 bases. J was trimmed by 4 bases and V by 7 bases; bases with no gene match: 8. This CDR3 spans 14 amino acids. The germline V gene has CDR1 MNHEY and CDR2 SVGAGI. In DNA form, the CDR3 reads TGTGCCAGCAAGGTTAGCGGGGGTACTTACGAGCAGTACTTC. It codes for CASKVSGGTYEQYF.

The rearrangement joins TRBV29-1 to TRBJ2-2, with 8 nucleotides matching TRBD1. This CDR3 has 14 residues. V lost 6 bases, J lost 4 bases, and 7 bases stayed unmatched. The germline V gene has CDR1 SQVTM and CDR2 ANQGSEA. CDR3 coding DNA: TGCAGCGTCAGGACAGGGCGGGTCACCGGGGAGCTGTTTTTT. Translated, it gives CSVRTGRVTGELFF.

In its sample, this clone was seen once. V and J are TRBV7-7 and TRBJ2-2, with 8 positions matching TRBD1. CDR1 is SSHAT and CDR2 is FNYEAQ in the germline V gene (reference sequence). The CDR3 runs 15 residues. J gave up 4 bases and V 5 bases, and 6 bases lay outside the gene matches. CDR3 loop: CASSNQGAPTGELFF. For the CDR3, the DNA is TGTGCCAGCAGCAACCAGGGGGCGCCCACCGGGGAGCTGTTTTTT.

V gene TRBV19 combines with J gene TRBJ1-1, with a possible D match to TRBD1 (5 bases). CDR1 and CDR2 from the germline V gene are LNHDA and SQIVND (reference sequence). The CDR3 consists of 15 residues. Trimming pared 0 bases from V and 1 base from J, leaving 9 bases between. The CDR3 DNA is TGTGCCAGTAGTATAGATGGCGGGACGAACACTGAAGCTTTCTTT. It encodes CASSIDGGTNTEAFF.

The rearrangement uses TRBV5-1 and TRBJ1-2; 10 bases fit TRBD1. Germline V lookup: CDR1 SGHRS, CDR2 YFSETQ. The V segment lost 0 bases and the J segment 4 bases; nucleotides outside the gene matches: 6. This CDR3 is 16 amino acids long. The CDR3 sequence is CASSLGQGARIYGYTF. DNA of the CDR3: TGCGCCAGCAGCTTGGGACAGGGGGCGCGGATCTATGGCTACACCTTC.

The J gene is TRBJ1-5, the V gene TRBV3-1 (or the pseudogene TRBV3-2); D gene unclear. Germline V gene sequence: CDR1 LGHDT, CDR2 YNNKEL (reference sequence). Trimming left V 1 base short and J 7 bases short, with 11 bases between. The CDR3 has 14 residues. CDR3 sequence: CASSQVRGSQPQHF. CDR3 bases: TGTGCCAGCAGCCAAGTACGAGGGTCGCAGCCCCAGCATTTT.

The gene calls are TRBV25-1 and TRBJ2-3; 8 nucleotides match TRBD2. Trimming took 0 bases from V and 6 from J; bases not matched to a gene: 5. The CDR3 runs 15 residues. CDR1 is MGHDK, CDR2 SYGVNS, per germline. The CDR3 here is CASSEYGASGDTQYF. The CDR3 region has the DNA TGTGCCAGCAGTGAATATGGCGCTAGCGGGGATACGCAGTATTTT.

This chain uses TRBV7-3 with TRBJ2-5; unclear D gene. CDR1 and CDR2 from the germline V gene are SGHTA and FQGTGA. The CDR3 length is 13 residues. V dropped 5 bases and J dropped 7 bases, with 14 bases sitting between them. The DNA of the CDR3 is TGTGCCAGCAGCCGCCCTAGAGCTTCGACCCAGTACTTC. Translation gives CASSRPRASTQYF.